This T cell receptor beta chain was found in a study of blood T cell repertoires in COVID-19. Study in general: Samples taken during acute and convalescent COVID-19 were collected in the United States, Italy and Spain.

Sequencing used immunoSEQ multiplex PCR; TCRdb keeps in-frame clones, though not all of them. Among approximately 440,000 clones, 70% to 90% were seen once, and the ten largest hold 10% to 15%. There are 13 residues in the CDR3. The germline V gene encodes CDR1 MNHEY and CDR2 SMNVEV (reference sequence). The germline V and J ends were trimmed by 1 base and 6 bases, with 9 bases remaining between them. The clonotype originates from a woman between 45 and 60 years old with COVID-19, enrolled during active disease. Sample: peripheral blood. The V call is TRBV27, the J call TRBJ1-1, with D perhaps matching TRBD1 (5 bases). The CDR3 DNA sequence: TGTGCCAGCAGTTTATGGTGGGGGGCTGAAGCTTTCTTT. This encodes CASSLWWGAEAFF.